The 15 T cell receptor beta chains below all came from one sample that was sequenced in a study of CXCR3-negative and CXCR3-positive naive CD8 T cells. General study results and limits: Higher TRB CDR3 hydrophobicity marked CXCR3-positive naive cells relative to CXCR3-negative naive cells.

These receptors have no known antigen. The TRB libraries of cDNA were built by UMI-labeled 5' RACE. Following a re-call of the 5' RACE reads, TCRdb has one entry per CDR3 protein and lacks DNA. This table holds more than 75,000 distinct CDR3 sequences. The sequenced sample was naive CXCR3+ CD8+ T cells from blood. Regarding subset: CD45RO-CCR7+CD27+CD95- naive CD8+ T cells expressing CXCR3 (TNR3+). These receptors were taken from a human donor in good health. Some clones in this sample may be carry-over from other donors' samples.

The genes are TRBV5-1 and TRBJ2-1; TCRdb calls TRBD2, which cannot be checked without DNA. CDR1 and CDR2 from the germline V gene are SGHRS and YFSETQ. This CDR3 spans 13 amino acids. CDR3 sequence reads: CASSDRLDPEQFF.

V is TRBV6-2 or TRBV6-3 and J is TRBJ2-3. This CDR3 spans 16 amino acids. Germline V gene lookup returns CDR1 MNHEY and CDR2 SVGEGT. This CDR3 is CASRHSLGGSTDTQYF.

CDR3 loop: CASSLRREDRETQYF. The V call is TRBV5-1, the J call TRBJ2-5; TCRdb gives TRBD2 as the D gene, but with no DNA this cannot be confirmed. CDR1 is SGHRS and CDR2 is YFSETQ in the germline V gene. CDR3 length: 15 amino acids.

The CDR3 region is CASRKVRSGANVLTF. This chain uses TRBV28 with TRBJ2-6. The CDR3 consists of 15 residues. Germline V gives CDR1 MDHEN, CDR2 SYDVKM.

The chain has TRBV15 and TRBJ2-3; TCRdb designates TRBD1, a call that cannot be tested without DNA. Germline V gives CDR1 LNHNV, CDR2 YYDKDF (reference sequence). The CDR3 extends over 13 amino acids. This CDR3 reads CATRDSRTDTQYF. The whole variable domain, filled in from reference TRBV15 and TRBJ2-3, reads DAMVIQNPRYQVTQFGKPVTLSCSQTLNHNVMYWYQQKSSQAPKLLFHYYDKDFNNEADTPDNFQSRRPNTSFCFLDIRSPGLGDTAMYLCATRDSRTDTQYFGPGTRLTVL.

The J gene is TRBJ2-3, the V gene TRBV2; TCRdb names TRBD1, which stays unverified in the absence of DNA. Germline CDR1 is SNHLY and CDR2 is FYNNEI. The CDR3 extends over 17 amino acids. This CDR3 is CASMVGGQAQLRDTQYF.

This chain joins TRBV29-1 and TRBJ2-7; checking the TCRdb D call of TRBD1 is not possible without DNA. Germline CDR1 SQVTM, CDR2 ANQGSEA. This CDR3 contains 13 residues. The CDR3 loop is CSAGGGASYEQYF.

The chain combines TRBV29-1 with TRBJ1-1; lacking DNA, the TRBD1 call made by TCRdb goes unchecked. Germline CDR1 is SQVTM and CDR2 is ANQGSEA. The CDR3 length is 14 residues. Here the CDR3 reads CSVASWQGLTEAFF.

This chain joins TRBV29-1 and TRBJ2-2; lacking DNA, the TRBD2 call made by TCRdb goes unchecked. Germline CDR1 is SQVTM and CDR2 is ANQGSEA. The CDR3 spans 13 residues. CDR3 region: CSVTGLVGGELFF.

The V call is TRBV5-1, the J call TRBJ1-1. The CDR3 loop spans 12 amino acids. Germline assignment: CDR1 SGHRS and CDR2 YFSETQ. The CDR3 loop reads CASSSGQAGAFF.

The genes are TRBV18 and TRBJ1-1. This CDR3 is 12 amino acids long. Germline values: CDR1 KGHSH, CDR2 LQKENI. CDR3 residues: CARYQKNTEAFF.

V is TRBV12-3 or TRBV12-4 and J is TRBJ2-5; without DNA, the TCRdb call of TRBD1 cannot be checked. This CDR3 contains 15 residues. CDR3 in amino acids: CASSSGQGNQETQYF.

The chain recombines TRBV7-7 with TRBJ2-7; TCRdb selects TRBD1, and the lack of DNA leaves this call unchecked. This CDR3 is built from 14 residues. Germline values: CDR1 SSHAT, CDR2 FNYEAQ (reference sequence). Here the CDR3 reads CASSPTGDTYEQYF. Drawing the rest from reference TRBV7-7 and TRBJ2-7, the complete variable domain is GAGVSQSPRYKVTKRGQDVTLRCDPISSHATLYWYQQALGQGPEFLTYFNYEAQPDKSGLPSDRFSAERPEGSISTLTIQRTEQRDSAMYRCASSPTGDTYEQYFGPGTRLTVT.

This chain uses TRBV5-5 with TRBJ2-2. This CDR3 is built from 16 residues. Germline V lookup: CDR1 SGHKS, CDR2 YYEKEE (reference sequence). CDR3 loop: CASSLEPDTNTGELFF. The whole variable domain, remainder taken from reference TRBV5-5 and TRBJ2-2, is DAGVTQSPTHLIKTRGQQVTLRCSPISGHKSVSWYQQVLGQGPQFIFQYYEKEERGRGNFPDRFSARQFPNYSSELNVNALLLGDSALYLCASSLEPDTNTGELFFGEGSRLTVL.

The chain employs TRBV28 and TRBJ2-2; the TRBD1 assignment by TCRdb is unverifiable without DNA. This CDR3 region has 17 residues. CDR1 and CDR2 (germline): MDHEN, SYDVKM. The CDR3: CASSTPGPLSRAGELFF.